These 14 T cell receptor beta chains originate from one sample sequenced in a study of blood T cells in healthy people across ages. Primers used in a second PCR of roughly 6 to 12 cycles were a sample-barcoded 5' primer and a J-beta primer mix. TCRdb used MiXCR to reprocess the 5' RACE reads, holding one entry per CDR3 protein. The table includes roughly 2 million distinct CDR3 sequences, 49% detected once. The sample comprised blood. These receptors came from a middle-aged woman in good health.

The chain couples TRBV4-1 to TRBJ2-4, with D possibly being TRBD1 or TRBD2 (5 bases each). There are 14 residues in the CDR3. The germline gives CDR1 MGHRA, CDR2 YSYEKL. V lost 7 bases and J lost 3, with 13 bases in between. This CDR3 reads CASNLGEGKNIQYF. Written as DNA, the CDR3 is TGCGCCAGCAACCTGGGGGAAGGCAAAAACATTCAGTACTTC.

The J gene is TRBJ2-7, the V gene TRBV4-1; either TRBD1 or TRBD2 may supply D (5 bases each). The CDR3 has 16 amino acids. Trimming took 3 bases from V and 3 from J, leaving 18 bases between them. Germline V gives CDR1 MGHRA, CDR2 YSYEKL. In DNA, the CDR3 is TGCGCCAGCAGCCAGAGAGGGACGAACGGGGTCTACGAGCAGTACTTC. Translated, it gives CASSQRGTNGVYEQYF.

The genes are TRBV7-8 and TRBJ2-1; TRBD2 aligns across 7 bases. The CDR3 consists of 17 residues. The V gene's germline CDR1 is SGHVS and CDR2 FQNEAQ. With V trimmed by 1 base and J by 0 bases, 6 bases remained unmatched. Written as DNA, the CDR3 is TGTGCCAGCAGCTTAGTGATTGGGGAGGGCTCCTACAATGAGCAGTTCTTC. Its translation: CASSLVIGEGSYNEQFF.

This chain joins TRBV14 and TRBJ2-1, with 8 bases that match TRBD1. Germline CDR1 and CDR2: SGHDN and FVKESK. With 4 bases clipped from V and 6 bases from J, the junction kept 11 bases outside the gene matches. This CDR3 has 16 residues. The CDR3 loop is CASSPQGVVRLNEQFF. CDR3 bases: TGTGCCAGCAGCCCACAGGGGGTAGTAAGGCTCAATGAGCAGTTCTTC.

The chain combines TRBV4-3 with TRBJ1-4; 7 bases map to TRBD1. Germline CDR1 and CDR2: LGHNA and YSLEER. The CDR3 consists of 15 residues. V was pared by 1 base and J by 10 bases, with 9 bases of the junction left unmatched. CDR3 in DNA: TGCGCCAGCAGCCAAGCCCCAGGGGGTGCGGGAAAACTGTTTTTT. Translated, it gives CASSQAPGGAGKLFF.

The V and J genes are TRBV20-1 and TRBJ2-1; D is perhaps TRBD2 (6 bases). The CDR3 is made up of 12 amino acids. The germline V and J ends were trimmed by 6 bases and 10 bases, with 16 bases remaining between them. Germline V gene data show CDR1 as DFQATT and CDR2 as SNEGSKA (reference sequence). CDR3 in amino acids: CSAPLGLWEQFF. The CDR3 bases are TGCAGTGCCCCTTTGGGACTCTGGGAGCAGTTCTTC.

This clonotype was recorded many times. J is TRBJ2-5 and V is TRBV7-2, with TRBD2 matching 7 bases. J gave up 1 base and V 6 bases, and 5 bases lay outside the gene matches. CDR1 is SGHTA, CDR2 FQGNSA, per germline. The length of the CDR3 is 14 residues. The CDR3 reads CASRRGSLQETQYF. Here the CDR3 DNA reads TGTGCCAGCAGGCGGGGGAGCCTCCAAGAGACCCAGTACTTC.

With regard to this clonotype: A much larger clone differs from this one at a single base, so this may be a read error. The chain links TRBV20-1 to TRBJ2-5; D might be TRBD2 (7 bases). The germline V gene has CDR1 DFQATT and CDR2 SNEGSKA (reference sequence). CDR3 length: 16 residues. CDR3 DNA: TGCAATGCTAGTTTGGGGAGGGGGGGACCTCAAGAGACCCAGTACTTC. Amino acids: CNASLGRGGPQETQYF.

The chain recombines TRBV7-6 with TRBJ2-7; D remains unclear. The CDR3 contains 15 residues. Trimming stripped 5 bases from V and 0 bases from J, with 14 bases between. Germline V gene sequence: CDR1 SGHVS, CDR2 FNYEAQ. The CDR3 DNA reads as TGTGCCAGCAGCCTCACTCCGGGTGACTCCTACGAGCAGTACTTC. Its protein product is CASSLTPGDSYEQYF.

The chain joins TRBV7-8 to TRBJ1-6, with 8 bases aligning to TRBD1. V lost 1 base and J lost 10; bases outside the gene matches: 6. The CDR3 has 15 amino acids. CDR1 and CDR2 (germline): SGHVS, FQNEAQ. The CDR3, as DNA: TGTGCCAGCAGCTTAGGGGCAGGGGGCAGCTCACCCCTCCACTTT. This encodes CASSLGAGGSSPLHF.

This chain joins TRBV29-1 and TRBJ1-3; 10 bases map to TRBD1. There are 14 residues in the CDR3. V dropped 3 bases and J dropped 4; count of bases not matched to a gene: 3. Germline V gene sequence: CDR1 SQVTM, CDR2 ANQGSEA. The CDR3: CSVETGGAGNTIYF. CDR3 nucleotide sequence: TGCAGCGTTGAGACAGGGGGCGCGGGAAACACCATATATTTT.

This chain joins TRBV7-2 and TRBJ2-3; tentative D call: TRBD1 (5 bases). CDR1 and CDR2 from the germline V gene are SGHTA and FQGNSA. This CDR3 is 16 amino acids long. Trimming took off 4 bases at V and 4 bases at J, with 18 bases between the two ends. This chain's CDR3 is CASSSRGRAGPDTQYF. The CDR3 DNA is TGTGCCAGCAGCTCTAGAGGTCGGGCAGGGCCAGATACGCAGTATTTT.

The chain carries TRBV15 and TRBJ1-5; perhaps TRBD1 as D (5 bases). The CDR3 is made up of 14 amino acids. V gave up 1 base and J gave up 6 bases, with 10 bases separating them. CDR1 LNHNV and CDR2 YYDKDF come from the germline V gene (reference sequence). The CDR3 loop reads CATSRVSGTQPQHF. The DNA for the CDR3 is TGTGCCACCAGCAGAGTTTCCGGGACTCAGCCCCAGCATTTT.

The J gene is TRBJ2-7, the V gene TRBV3-1, with TRBD1 as a possible D gene (6 bases). TRBJ2-1 explains the end of the DNA better; the J call may be wrong. CDR1 and CDR2 from the germline V gene are LGHDT and YNNKEL (reference sequence). This CDR3 has 15 residues. Here the CDR3 reads CASSQGGLAQNEQFF. The CDR3 DNA follows: TGTGCCAGCAGCCAAGGGGGGCTAGCTCAGAATGAGCAGTTCTTC.